The 9 T cell receptor beta chains given below trace back to one sample, sequenced in a study of metastatic and nonmetastatic thyroid tumors. From the PCR reads, TCRdb re-called clones with MiXCR. The table has some 32,000 clones, 15% to 20% seen once. Until they underwent thyroid surgery, no patient had received any treatment. What was sequenced was blood. Source of these receptors: a female donor with papillary thyroid cancer or a benign thyroid nodule (not recorded which). Some clones in this sample may be carry-over from other donors' samples.

As for this clone: Given the absence of the conserved phenylalanine or tryptophan at the CDR3 end, a read error is likely. The DNA is omitted, as the CDR3 cannot be located on it reliably, and the CDR3 follows TCRdb's listing. J is TRBJ1-2 and V is TRBV5-1. The length of the CDR3 is 16 amino acids, counting both ends. The germline V gene encodes CDR1 SGHRS and CDR2 YFSETQ. CDR3 region: CTSSLFQATNFYGFTL.

This clone has more than one count but fewer than ten. CDR3 residues: CASSPLAGVLSGELFF. The CDR3 DNA sequence: TGTGCCAGCAGCCCTCTAGCGGGAGTCTTATCCGGGGAGCTGTTTTTT. The rearrangement uses TRBV11-1 and TRBJ2-2, with 10 bases lining up with TRBD2. The germline gives CDR1 SGHAT, CDR2 FQDESV (reference sequence). CDR3 length: 16 residues. Trimming at V came to 5 bases and at J to 6 bases, leaving 9 bases not matched to a gene.

This clone occurred many times. The chain employs TRBV27 and TRBJ1-5; the D is unclear. This CDR3 comprises 14 residues. Per germline, CDR1 MNHEY and CDR2 SMNVEV (reference sequence). V gave up 2 bases and J gave up 7 bases, with 12 bases separating them. CDR3 sequence (DNA): TGTGCCAGCAGTTTAGAGAATCTACAGCAGCCCCAGCATTTT. It is translated as CASSLENLQQPQHF.

This clone appeared many times. V is TRBV7-8 and J is TRBJ2-5, with D tentatively TRBD2 (5 bases). The CDR3 spans 14 residues. V was clipped by 5 bases and J by 2 bases, with 12 bases between them. Germline V gives CDR1 SGHVS, CDR2 FQNEAQ. This chain's CDR3 is CASSRGRVQETQYF. DNA for the CDR3: TGTGCCAGCAGCCGAGGGCGGGTACAAGAGACCCAGTACTTC. Full variable domain (missing parts from reference TRBV7-8 and TRBJ2-5): GAGVSQSPRYKVAKRGQDVALRCDPISGHVSLFWYQQALGQGPEFLTYFQNEAQLDKSGLPSDRFFAERPEGSVSTLKIQRTQQEDSAVYLCASSRGRVQETQYFGPGTRLLVL.

This rearrangement joins TRBV4-1 to TRBJ2-2, with 7 bases fitting TRBD2. Germline V gene data show CDR1 as MGHRA and CDR2 as YSYEKL. This CDR3 region has 16 residues. Trimming took 4 bases from V and 5 from J; bases not matched to a gene: 10. CDR3 bases: TGCGCCAGCAGCCTATCCGCTAGCGGACTGACCGGGGAGCTGTTTTTT. The encoded protein is CASSLSASGLTGELFF.

There are many counts of this clone. The chain links TRBV18 to TRBJ1-1; 10 bases agree with TRBD1. Looked up from germline, CDR1 is KGHSH and CDR2 is LQKENI. The CDR3 totals 13 residues. V lost 8 bases to trimming and J lost 5 bases; unmatched junction nucleotides: 5. The CDR3: CASTGTGATEAFF. CDR3 nucleotides: TGTGCCAGCACCGGGACAGGGGCAACTGAAGCTTTCTTT.

This clone was seen many times. The chain combines TRBV5-6 with TRBJ2-3; D not resolved. The CDR3 spans 14 residues. V shed 0 bases and J shed 6 bases, with 11 bases lying between them. CDR1 is SGHDT and CDR2 is YYEEEE in the germline V gene. The CDR3 loop is CASSLVELRDTQYF. In nucleotides, the CDR3 is TGTGCCAGCAGCTTGGTCGAGTTGAGGGATACGCAGTATTTT. The whole variable domain, filled in from reference TRBV5-6 and TRBJ2-3, reads DAGVTQSPTHLIKTRGQQVTLRCSPKSGHDTVSWYQQALGQGPQFIFQYYEEEERQRGNFPDRFSGHQFPNYSSELNVNALLLGDSALYLCASSLVELRDTQYFGPGTRLTVL.

This clone showed up many times. Written as DNA, the CDR3 is TGTGCCAGCAGCCTCGGACCTGGAAACACCATATATTTT. Translating gives CASSLGPGNTIYF. V usage is TRBV7-9 and J usage is TRBJ1-3; no firm D call. CDR1 SEHNR and CDR2 FQNEAQ come from the germline V gene (reference sequence). Trimming cost V 5 bases and J 2 bases, with 7 bases left between them. The CDR3 is 13 residues long.

There are a few counts of this clone. A junction boundary mismatches the germline segment, possibly from a read error. This chain links TRBV28 with TRBJ1-4; D unresolved. Germline CDR1 is MDHEN and CDR2 is SYDVKM. The CDR3 has 15 amino acids. The CDR3 coding sequence is TGTGCCAGCAGTTCGGCGGCGTTCACTAAGGAAAAACTGTTTTTT. Protein product: CASSSAAFTKEKLFF.